This T cell receptor beta chain was retrieved from a study of blood T cells in healthy people across ages. Study-wide points: It was not possible, with unsorted PBMCs, to conclusively compare naive and antigen-experienced cells. It was held that diversity estimates obtained from one million T cells represented underestimates.

PCR was performed a second time for roughly 7 to 12 cycles using a sample-barcoded 5' primer and a J-beta primer mix. Each of the cDNA molecules was tagged by a template-switch adaptor with 12 random nucleotides. MiXCR was run by TCRdb on the 5' RACE reads, yielding one entry per CDR3 protein. The sample has roughly 900,000 distinct CDR3 sequences, roughly 52% seen once. As regards this clonotype: Its antigen is not identified.

The CDR3 sequence is 16 residues long. Per germline, CDR1 LNHNV and CDR2 YYDKDF (reference sequence). Trimming removed 2 bases from V and 1 base from J, with 11 bases in between. The authors extracted at least 5 micrograms of total RNA per sample. The specimen sequenced was blood. The sequence derives from a man aged 30 to 45 in good health. The chain links TRBV15 to TRBJ2-2, with D perhaps given as TRBD1 or TRBD2 (5 bases each). The CDR3 loop reads CATSRPGSLNTGELFF. The CDR3 nucleotides are TGTGCCACCAGCAGACCAGGGAGCTTGAACACCGGGGAGCTGTTTTTT.